This TCR beta chain was documented in a study of spatial heterogeneity in lung cancer. Every TCR cDNA molecule bore its own unique molecular identifier. TCRdb re-called the 5' RACE reads through MiXCR, storing one row per CDR3 protein. Of just under 7,500 distinct CDR3 sequences listed, roughly 7% are singletons. The study's findings and limits: Among tumor T cells, estimated coverage was approximately 7% for alpha chains and roughly 13% for beta chains. Tumor mutation count correlated with how many alpha and beta TCRs expanded intratumorally.

On this clonotype: Its antigen remains unidentified.

Time point in this sample: sample taken at primary tumor resection. The CDR3 consists of 16 residues. The sequencing here drew on lung tumor tissue, taken at surgery. This rearrangement joins TRBV5-2 to TRBJ2-1; TRBD2 was called by the table and not checked on the DNA. TRBV5-2 is flagged as a pseudogene. The clonotype was recovered from a male donor with early-stage non-small cell lung cancer. Here the CDR3 DNA reads TGTGCCATTCGCCAGAGAGCGGGAGGGATCAACAATGAGCAGTTCTTC. Protein: CAIRQRAGGINNEQFF.